This T cell receptor beta chain was documented in a study of blood T cell repertoires in COVID-19. Study in general: From T cells, B-cell-depleted T cells, or PBMCs came the material, which was cDNA or gDNA.

TCRdb's copy holds only in-frame clones and misses some; the assay was immunoSEQ multiplex PCR. The sample lists approximately 230,000 clones; around 85% were seen once. This CDR3 spans 16 amino acids. Trimming pared 1 base from V and 0 bases from J, leaving 7 bases between. Germline CDR1 is LNHNV and CDR2 is YYDKDF (reference sequence). Sequencing input: peripheral blood. The chain has TRBV15 and TRBJ2-6; D is undetermined. This clonotype was obtained from a man older than 75 with acute or convalescent COVID-19. In DNA, the CDR3 is TGTGCCACCAGCAGAGTAGTCGCCTCTGGGGCCAACGTCCTGACTTTC. Protein product: CATSRVVASGANVLTF.